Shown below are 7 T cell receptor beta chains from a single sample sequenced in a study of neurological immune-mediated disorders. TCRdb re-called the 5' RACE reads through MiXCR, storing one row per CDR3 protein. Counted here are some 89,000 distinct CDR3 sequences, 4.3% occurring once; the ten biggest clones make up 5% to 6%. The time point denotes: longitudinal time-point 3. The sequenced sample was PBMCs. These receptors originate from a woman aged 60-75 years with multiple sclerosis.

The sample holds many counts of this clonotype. This chain's CDR3 is CSASASGGAYNEQFF. CDR3 bases: TGCAGTGCTAGTGCTAGCGGGGGGGCCTACAATGAGCAGTTCTTC. The rearrangement joins TRBV20-1 to TRBJ2-1; 12 positions match TRBD2. The CDR3 covers 15 residues. Germline lookup yields CDR1 DFQATT and CDR2 SNEGSKA (reference sequence). Losses at the gene ends were 3 bases for V and 2 bases for J; bases not matched to a gene: 2.

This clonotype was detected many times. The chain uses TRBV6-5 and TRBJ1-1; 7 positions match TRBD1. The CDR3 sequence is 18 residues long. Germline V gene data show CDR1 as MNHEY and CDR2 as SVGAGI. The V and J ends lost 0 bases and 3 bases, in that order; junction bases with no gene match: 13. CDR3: CASSYSTGQPPSHTEAFF. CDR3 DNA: TGTGCCAGCAGTTACTCGACGGGACAGCCCCCCTCACACACTGAAGCTTTCTTT.

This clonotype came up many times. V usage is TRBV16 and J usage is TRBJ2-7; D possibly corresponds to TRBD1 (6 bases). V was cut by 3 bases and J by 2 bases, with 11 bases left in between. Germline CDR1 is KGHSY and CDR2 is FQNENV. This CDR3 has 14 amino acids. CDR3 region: CASSHYRATYEQYF. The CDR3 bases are TGTGCCAGCAGCCACTACAGGGCAACCTACGAGCAGTACTTC.

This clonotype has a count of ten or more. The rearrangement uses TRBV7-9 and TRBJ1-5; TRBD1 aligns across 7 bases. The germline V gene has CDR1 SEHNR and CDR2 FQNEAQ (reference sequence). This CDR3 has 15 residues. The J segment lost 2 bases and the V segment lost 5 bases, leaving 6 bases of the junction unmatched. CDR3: CASSPNRGGNQPQHF. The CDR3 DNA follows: TGTGCCAGCAGCCCTAACAGGGGAGGCAATCAGCCCCAGCATTTT.

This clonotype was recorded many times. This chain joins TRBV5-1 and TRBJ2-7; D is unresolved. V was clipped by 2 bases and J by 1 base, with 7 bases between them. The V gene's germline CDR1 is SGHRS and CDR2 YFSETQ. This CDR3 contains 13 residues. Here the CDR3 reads CASSFSNSYEQYF. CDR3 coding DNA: TGCGCCAGCAGCTTTTCCAATTCCTACGAGCAGTACTTC.

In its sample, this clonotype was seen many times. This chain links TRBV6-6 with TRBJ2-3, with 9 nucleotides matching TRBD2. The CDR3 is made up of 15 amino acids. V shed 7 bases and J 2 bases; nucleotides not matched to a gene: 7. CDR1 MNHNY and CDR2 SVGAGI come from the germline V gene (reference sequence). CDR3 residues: CASTGSGGNTDTQYF. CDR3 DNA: TGTGCCAGCACTGGTAGCGGGGGAAACACAGATACGCAGTATTTT.

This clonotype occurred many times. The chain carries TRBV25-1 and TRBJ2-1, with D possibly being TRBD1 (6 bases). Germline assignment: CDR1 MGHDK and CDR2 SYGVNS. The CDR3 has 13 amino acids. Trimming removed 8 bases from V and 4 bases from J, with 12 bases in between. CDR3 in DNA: TGTGCCAGCTTAGGACAGCCTTACAATGAGCAGTTCTTC. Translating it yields CASLGQPYNEQFF.